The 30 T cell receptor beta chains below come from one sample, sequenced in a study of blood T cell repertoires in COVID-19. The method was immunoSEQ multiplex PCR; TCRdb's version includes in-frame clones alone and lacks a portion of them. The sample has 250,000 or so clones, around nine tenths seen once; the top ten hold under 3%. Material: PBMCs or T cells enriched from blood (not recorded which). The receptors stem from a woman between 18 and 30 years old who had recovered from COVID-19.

The DNA of the CDR3 is TGCGCCAGCACGCGGGACAGGGCCTCCTCTAGCACAGATACGCAGTATTTT. Residues: CASTRDRASSSTDTQYF. The chain employs TRBV5-1 and TRBJ2-3, with 9 nucleotides matching TRBD1. V lost 6 bases, J lost 0 bases, and 11 bases stayed unmatched. In germline, CDR1 is SGHRS, CDR2 YFSETQ. This CDR3 region has 17 residues.

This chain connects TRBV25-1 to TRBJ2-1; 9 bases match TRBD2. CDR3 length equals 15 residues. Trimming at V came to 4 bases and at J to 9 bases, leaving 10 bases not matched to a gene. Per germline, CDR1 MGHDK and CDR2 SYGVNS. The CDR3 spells CASSGLAGVLGEQFF. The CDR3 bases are TGTGCCAGCAGTGGATTAGCGGGAGTCCTCGGTGAGCAGTTCTTC.

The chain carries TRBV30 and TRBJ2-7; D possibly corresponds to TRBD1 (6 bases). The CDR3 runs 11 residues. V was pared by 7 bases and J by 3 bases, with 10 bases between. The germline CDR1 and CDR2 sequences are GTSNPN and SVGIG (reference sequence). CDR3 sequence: CAFKGVYEQYF. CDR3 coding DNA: TGTGCCTTCAAGGGGGTCTACGAGCAGTACTTC.

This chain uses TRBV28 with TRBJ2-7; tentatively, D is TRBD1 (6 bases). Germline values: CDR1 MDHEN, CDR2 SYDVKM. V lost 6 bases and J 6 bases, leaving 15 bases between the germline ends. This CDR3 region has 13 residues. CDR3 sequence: CASRVTGFGEQYF. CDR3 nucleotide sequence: TGTGCCAGCAGAGTCACAGGGTTCGGCGAGCAGTACTTC. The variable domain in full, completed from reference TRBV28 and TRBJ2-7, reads DVKVTQSSRYLVKRTGEKVFLECVQDMDHENMFWYRQDPGLGLRLIYFSYDVKMKEKGDIPEGYSVSREKKERFSLILESASTNQTSMYLCASRVTGFGEQYFGPGTRLTVT.

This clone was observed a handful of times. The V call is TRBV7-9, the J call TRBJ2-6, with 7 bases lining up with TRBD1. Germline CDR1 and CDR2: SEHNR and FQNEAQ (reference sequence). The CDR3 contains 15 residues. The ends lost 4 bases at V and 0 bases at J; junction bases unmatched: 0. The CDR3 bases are TGTGCCAGCAGCTCAGGGGGCTCTGGGGCCAACGTCCTGACTTTC. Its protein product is CASSSGGSGANVLTF.

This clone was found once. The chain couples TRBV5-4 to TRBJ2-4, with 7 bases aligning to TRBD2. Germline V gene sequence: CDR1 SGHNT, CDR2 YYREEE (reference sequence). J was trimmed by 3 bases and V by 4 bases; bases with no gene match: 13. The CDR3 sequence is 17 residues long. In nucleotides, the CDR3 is TGTGCCAGCAGCACGGGGGGAGGGAGAGGGGTCAAAAACATTCAGTACTTC. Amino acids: CASSTGGGRGVKNIQYF.

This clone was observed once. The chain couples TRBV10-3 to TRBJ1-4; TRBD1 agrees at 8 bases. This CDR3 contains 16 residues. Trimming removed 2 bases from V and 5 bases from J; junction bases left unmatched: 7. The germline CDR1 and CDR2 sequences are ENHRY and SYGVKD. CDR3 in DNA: TGTGCCATCAGTGAGGTCCCTAGGACAGGGAATGAAAAACTGTTTTTT. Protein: CAISEVPRTGNEKLFF.

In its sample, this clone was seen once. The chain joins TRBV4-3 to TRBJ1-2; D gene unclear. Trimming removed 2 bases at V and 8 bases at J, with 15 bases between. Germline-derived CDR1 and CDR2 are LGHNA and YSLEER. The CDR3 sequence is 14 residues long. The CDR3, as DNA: TGCGCCAGCAGCCAAACTACCTACGCTAGGGGCTACACCTTC. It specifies CASSQTTYARGYTF.

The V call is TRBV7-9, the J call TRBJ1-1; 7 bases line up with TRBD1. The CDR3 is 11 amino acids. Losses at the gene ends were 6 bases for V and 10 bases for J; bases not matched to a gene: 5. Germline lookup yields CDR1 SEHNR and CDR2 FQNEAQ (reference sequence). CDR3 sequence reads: CASRTGTVAFF. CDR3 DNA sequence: TGTGCCAGCAGGACCGGGACAGTAGCTTTCTTT.

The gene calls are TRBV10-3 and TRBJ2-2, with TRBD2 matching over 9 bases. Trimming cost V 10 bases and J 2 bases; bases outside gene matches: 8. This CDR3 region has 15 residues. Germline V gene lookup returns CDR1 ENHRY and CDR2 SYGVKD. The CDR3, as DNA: TGTGCCAGCAGGACTAGCGAGATTAACACCGGGGAGCTGTTTTTT. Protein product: CASRTSEINTGELFF.

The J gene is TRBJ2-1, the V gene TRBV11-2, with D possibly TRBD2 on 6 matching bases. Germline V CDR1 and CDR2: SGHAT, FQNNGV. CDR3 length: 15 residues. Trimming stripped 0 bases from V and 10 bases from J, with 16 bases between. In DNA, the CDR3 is TGTGCCAGCAGCTTAGATCACGGGGACTCAATAGAGCAGTTCTTC. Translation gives CASSLDHGDSIEQFF. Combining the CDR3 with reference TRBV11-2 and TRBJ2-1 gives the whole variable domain EAGVAQSPRYKIIEKRQSVAFWCNPISGHATLYWYQQILGQGPKLLIQFQNNGVVDDSQLPKDRFSAERLKGVDSTLKIQPAKLEDSAVYLCASSLDHGDSIEQFFGPGTRLTVL.

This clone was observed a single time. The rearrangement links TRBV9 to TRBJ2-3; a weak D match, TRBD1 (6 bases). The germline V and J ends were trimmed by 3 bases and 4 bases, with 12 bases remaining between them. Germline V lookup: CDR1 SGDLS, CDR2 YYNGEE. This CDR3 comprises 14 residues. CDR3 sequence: CASSALGGSDTQYF. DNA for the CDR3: TGTGCCAGCAGCGCTTTAGGGGGTTCAGATACGCAGTATTTT.

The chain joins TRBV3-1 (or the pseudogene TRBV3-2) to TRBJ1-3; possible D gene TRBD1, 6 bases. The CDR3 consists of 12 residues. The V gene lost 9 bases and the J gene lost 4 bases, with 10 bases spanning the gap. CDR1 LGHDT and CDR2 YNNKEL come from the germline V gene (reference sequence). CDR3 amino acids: CASLDRGNTIYF. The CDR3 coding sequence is TGTGCCAGTCTCGACAGGGGAAACACCATATATTTT.

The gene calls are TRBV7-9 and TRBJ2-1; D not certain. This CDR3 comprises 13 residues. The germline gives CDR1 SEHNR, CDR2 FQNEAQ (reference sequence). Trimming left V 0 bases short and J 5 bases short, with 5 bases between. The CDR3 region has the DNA TGTGCCAGCAGCTTAGCGGGCAACAATGAGCAGTTCTTC. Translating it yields CASSLAGNNEQFF.

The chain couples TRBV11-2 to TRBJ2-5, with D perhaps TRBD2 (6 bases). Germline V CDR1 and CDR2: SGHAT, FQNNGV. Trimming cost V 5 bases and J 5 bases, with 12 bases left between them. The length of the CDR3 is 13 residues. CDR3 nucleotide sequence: TGTGCCAGCAGCCGTGCAGGGAGGGAGACCCAGTACTTC. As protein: CASSRAGRETQYF.

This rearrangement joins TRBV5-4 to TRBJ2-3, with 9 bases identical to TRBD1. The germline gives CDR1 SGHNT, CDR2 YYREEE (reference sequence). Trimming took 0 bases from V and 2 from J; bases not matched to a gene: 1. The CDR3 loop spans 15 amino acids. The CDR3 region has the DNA TGTGCCAGCAGCTTGGGACAGGGGGACACAGATACGCAGTATTTT. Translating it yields CASSLGQGDTDTQYF.

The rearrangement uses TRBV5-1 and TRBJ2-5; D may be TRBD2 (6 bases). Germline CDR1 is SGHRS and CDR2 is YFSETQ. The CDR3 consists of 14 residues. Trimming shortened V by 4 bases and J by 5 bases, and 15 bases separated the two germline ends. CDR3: CASSPGLWVETQYF. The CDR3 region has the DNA TGCGCCAGCAGCCCGGGACTTTGGGTGGAGACCCAGTACTTC.

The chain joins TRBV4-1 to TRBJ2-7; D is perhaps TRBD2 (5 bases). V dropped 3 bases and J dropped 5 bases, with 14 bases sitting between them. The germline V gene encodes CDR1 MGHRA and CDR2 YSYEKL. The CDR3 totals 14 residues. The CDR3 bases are TGCGCCAGCAGCCACCGCCACGGGGATGACGAGCAGTACTTC. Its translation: CASSHRHGDDEQYF.

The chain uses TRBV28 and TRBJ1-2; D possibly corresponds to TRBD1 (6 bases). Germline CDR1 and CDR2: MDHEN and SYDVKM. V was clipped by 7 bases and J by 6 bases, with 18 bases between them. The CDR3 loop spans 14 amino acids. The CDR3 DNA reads TGTGCCAGCACCGACCCCGGGGGGGCGGATGGCTACACCTTC. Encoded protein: CASTDPGGADGYTF.

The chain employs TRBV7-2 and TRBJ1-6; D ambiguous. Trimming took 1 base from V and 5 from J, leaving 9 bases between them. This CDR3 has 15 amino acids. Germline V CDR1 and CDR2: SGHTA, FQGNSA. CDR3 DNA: TGTGCCAGCAGCTTAGTCGGGATTCATAATTCACCCCTCCACTTT. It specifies CASSLVGIHNSPLHF.

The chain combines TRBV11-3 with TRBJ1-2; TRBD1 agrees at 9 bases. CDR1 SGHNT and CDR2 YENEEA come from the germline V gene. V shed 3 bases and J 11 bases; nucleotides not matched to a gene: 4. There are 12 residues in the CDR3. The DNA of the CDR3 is TGTGCCAGCAGCTTGGGACAGGGCGGGTACACCTTC. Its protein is CASSLGQGGYTF.

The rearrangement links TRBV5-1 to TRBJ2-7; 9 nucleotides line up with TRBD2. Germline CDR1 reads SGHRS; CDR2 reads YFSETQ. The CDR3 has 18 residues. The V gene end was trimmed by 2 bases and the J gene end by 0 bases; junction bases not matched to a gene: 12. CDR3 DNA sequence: TGCGCCAGCAGCTTTCCCTTTGGGGGTAGCGGGAGCTCCTACGAGCAGTACTTC. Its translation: CASSFPFGGSGSSYEQYF.

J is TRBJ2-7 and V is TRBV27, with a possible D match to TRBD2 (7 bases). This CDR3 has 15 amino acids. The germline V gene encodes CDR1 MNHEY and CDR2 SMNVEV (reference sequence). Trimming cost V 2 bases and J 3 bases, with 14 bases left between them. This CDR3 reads CASSLDPGGGYEQYF. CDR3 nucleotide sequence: TGTGCCAGCAGTTTAGACCCGGGGGGCGGCTACGAGCAGTACTTC.

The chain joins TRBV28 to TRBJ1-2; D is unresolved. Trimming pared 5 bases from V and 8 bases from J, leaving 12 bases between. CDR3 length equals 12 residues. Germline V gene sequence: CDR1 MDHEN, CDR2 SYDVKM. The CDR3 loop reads CASSTPIEGYTF. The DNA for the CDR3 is TGTGCCAGCAGTACCCCAATAGAAGGCTACACCTTC.

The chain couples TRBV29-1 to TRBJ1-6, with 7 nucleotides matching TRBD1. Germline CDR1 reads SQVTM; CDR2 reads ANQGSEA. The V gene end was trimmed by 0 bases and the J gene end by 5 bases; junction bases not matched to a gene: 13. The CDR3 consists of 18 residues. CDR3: CSVEDPRDLGQNNSPLHF. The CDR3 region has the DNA TGCAGCGTTGAAGACCCAAGAGACCTGGGACAGAATAATTCACCCCTCCACTTT.

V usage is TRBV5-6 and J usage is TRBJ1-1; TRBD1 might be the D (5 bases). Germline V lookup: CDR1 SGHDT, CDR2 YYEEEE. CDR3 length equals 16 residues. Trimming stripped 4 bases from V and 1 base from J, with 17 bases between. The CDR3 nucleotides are TGTGCCAGCAGCCATCAGTACGGGGGAGCGAACACTGAAGCTTTCTTT. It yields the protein CASSHQYGGANTEAFF.

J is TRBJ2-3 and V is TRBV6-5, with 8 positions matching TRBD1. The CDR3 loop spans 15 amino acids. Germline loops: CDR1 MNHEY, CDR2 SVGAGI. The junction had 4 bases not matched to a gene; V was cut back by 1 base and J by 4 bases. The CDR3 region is CASSYWRTGSDTQYF. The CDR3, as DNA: TGTGCCAGCAGTTACTGGAGGACAGGGTCAGATACGCAGTATTTT.

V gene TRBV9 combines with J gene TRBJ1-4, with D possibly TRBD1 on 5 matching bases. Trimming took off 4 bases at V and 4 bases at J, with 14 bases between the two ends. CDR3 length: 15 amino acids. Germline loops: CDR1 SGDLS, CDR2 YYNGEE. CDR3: CASSPGDRFNEKLFF. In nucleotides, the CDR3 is TGTGCCAGCAGCCCAGGAGACAGATTTAATGAAAAACTGTTTTTT.

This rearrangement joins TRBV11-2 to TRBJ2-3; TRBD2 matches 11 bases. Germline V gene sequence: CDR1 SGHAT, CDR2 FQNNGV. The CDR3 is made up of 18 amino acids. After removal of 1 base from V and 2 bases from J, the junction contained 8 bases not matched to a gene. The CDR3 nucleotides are TGTGCCAGCAGCTTAGGACGTGGGACTAGCGGAGACACAGATACGCAGTATTTT. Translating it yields CASSLGRGTSGDTDTQYF.

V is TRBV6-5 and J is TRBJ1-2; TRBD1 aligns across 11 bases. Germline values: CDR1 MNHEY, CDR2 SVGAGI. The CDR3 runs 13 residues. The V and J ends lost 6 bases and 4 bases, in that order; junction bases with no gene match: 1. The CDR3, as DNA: TGTGCCAGCAGGGGGACAGGGGGCTATGGCTACACCTTC. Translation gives CASRGTGGYGYTF.